What follows is one T cell receptor (beta chain) and its context. The data derive from a study of metastatic and nonmetastatic thyroid tumors. Study information: Comparison of repertoires was carried out across blood and tumor or nodule tissue from malignant and benign thyroid patients.

This CDR3 region has 16 residues. Germline CDR1 reads SGHAT; CDR2 reads FQDESV (reference sequence). V lost 5 bases to trimming and J lost 4 bases; unmatched junction nucleotides: 3. The entire patient cohort was treatment-naive prior to thyroid surgery. Methods used by the authors: Variation in CDR3 across clinicopathological groups served as the basis for constructing a distant-metastasis classifier in papillary thyroid cancer. TCRdb re-clonotyped the PCR reads through MiXCR. For this entry, the V and J calls and clone size follow TCRdb and not the study's own pipeline. The sample shows about 15,000 clones, approximately 19% of them seen only once.

The gene calls are TRBV11-1 and TRBJ2-1; 15 bases fit TRBD2. Sequencing used blood. The sequence derives from a female donor with papillary thyroid cancer or a benign thyroid nodule (not recorded which). Some clones in this sample may be carry-over from other donors' samples. DNA for the CDR3: TGTGCCAGCAGCCGAGGGACTAGCGGGGGGTACAATGAGCAGTTCTTC. Its protein is CASSRGTSGGYNEQFF.